Listed below are T cell receptor beta chains from one sample, sequenced in a study of T cells in tumors after PD-1 blockade. The protocol was immunoSEQ multiplex PCR, while the TCRdb copy is restricted to in-frame clones and leaves out a portion. The sample has around 13,000 clones; 63% are singletons. This sample comprised tumor tissue, obtained before anti-PD-1 treatment. Receptors were obtained from a human donor with cutaneous squamous cell carcinoma. CDR3s leave out the opening cysteine and the closing phenylalanine or tryptophan.

>TRBV19|TRBJ1-1
ASSIVPLGPNTEAF
>TRBV5-4|TRBJ1-2
ASSLAGMESGYT
>TRBV27|TRBJ1-2
ASSAGGSLSGYT
>TRBV28|TRBJ1-4
ASSLREAVDNEKLF
>TRBV24-1|TRBJ2-7
ATSDGGYEQY
>TRBV3-1/TRBV3-2|TRBJ2-2
ASSPLAGDGELF
>TRBV12-3/TRBV12-4|TRBJ2-5
ASSVERKKTQY
>TRBV14|TRBJ1-2
ASRKTGYGYT
>TRBV5-1|TRBJ1-1
ASSLGAAGGTEAF
>TRBV29-1|TRBJ1-1
NQFVRNTEAF
>TRBV4-2|TRBJ1-4
ASSRPVGATNEKLF
>TRBV10-3|TRBJ2-5
AISESRGLKETQY
>TRBV6-5|TRBJ2-5
ASSYQGQGQETQY
>TRBV9|TRBJ2-1
ASSVGTRGSWNNEQF
>TRBV6-6|TRBJ2-7
ASSQGTEQY
>TRBV24-1|TRBJ2-3
ATSLGATDTQY
>TRBV5-6|TRBJ2-6
ASSHTLGNGANVLT
>TRBV19|TRBJ2-3
ASSRREVGSDTQY
>TRBV7-2|TRBJ2-7
ASSVTRLAGAAYEQY
>TRBV12-2|TRBJ2-5
ASRLASGGMAFGETQY
>TRBV11-1|TRBJ2-5
ASSPRGVGGETQY
>TRBV6-4|TRBJ2-6
ASSAGTGVSGANVLT
>TRBV7-9|TRBJ2-2
ASSSDRATGELF
>TRBV2|TRBJ2-7
ASSRDRGHAYEQY
>TRBV27|TRBJ2-1
ASSPRSGTSGYNEQF
>TRBV5-1|TRBJ1-2
ASSPDRGIGYT
>TRBV19|TRBJ2-7
ASSERTSSYEQY
>TRBV7-9|TRBJ1-1
ASSLLPSNTEAF
>TRBV5-1|TRBJ2-7
ASSRGTGSVYEQY
>TRBV28|TRBJ1-2
ASSSRQGQGVNYGYT
>TRBV3-1/TRBV3-2|TRBJ2-6
ASSRRGRANVLT
>TRBV27|TRBJ2-7
ASSLVGGPPNEQY
>TRBV30|TRBJ1-6
AWSVSLSPLH
>TRBV11-3|TRBJ2-1
ASSLAGQSSSGNEQF
>TRBV10-1|TRBJ1-1
ASSRGGSLNTEAF
>TRBV6-1|TRBJ1-2
ASSEATAYGYT
>TRBV3-1/TRBV3-2|TRBJ1-3
ASSQSGTSRISGNTIY
>TRBV28|TRBJ2-7
ASSFVGGTYEQY
>TRBV15|TRBJ2-5
ATSRDNQKETQY
>TRBV6-4|TRBJ2-2
ASSDGLAGGSGELF
>TRBV14|TRBJ2-1
ASRWGGVGPQF